The sequence of this T cell receptor beta chain was determined in a study of beta chain features in type 1 diabetes. Study results and limitations: PCR could preferentially amplify shorter templates, alike in patients and controls. The naive, central memory and Treg TCRB repertoires showed an apparent similarity that was greater among patients than among healthy donors. More deletions and fewer insertions at VDJ junctions were found in patients with type 1 diabetes.

TCRB transcripts that were expressed got sequenced, as all of the isolated RNA had been reverse transcribed. Average reads for naive, central memory and regulatory T cell samples were about 3.57 million. Profiled with immunoSEQ multiplex PCR; TCRdb holds only in-frame clones, not every one. The data contain 390,000 or so clones, about 15% of them seen just once; the ten biggest clones take up roughly 0.033%. The V end was cut by 5 bases, the J end by 5 bases, with 7 bases between. Germline V gives CDR1 SGHAT, CDR2 FQDESV (reference sequence). This CDR3 comprises 12 residues. A word on this clone: No antigen is known for it.

This TCR derives from a man aged 30-40 years in good health. The sequenced sample was naive CD4+ T cells from blood. The genes are TRBV11-1 and TRBJ2-1; D not resolved. CDR3 nucleotides: TGTGCCAGCAGCCTCGGAAACAATGAGCAGTTCTTC. Its protein product is CASSLGNNEQFF.